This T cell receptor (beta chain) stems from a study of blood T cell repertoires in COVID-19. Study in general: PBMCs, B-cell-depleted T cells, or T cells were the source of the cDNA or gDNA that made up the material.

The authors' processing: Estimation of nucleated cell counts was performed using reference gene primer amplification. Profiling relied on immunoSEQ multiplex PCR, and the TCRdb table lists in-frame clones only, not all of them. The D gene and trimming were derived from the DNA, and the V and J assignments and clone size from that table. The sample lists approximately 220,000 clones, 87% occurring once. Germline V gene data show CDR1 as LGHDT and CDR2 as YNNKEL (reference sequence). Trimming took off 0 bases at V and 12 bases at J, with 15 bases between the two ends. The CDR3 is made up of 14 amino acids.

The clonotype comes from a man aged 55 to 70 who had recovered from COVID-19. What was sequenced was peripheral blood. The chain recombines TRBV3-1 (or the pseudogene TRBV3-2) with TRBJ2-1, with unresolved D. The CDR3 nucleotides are TGTGCCAGCAGCCAAGACCCCTCAGCGACGGGGCAGTTCTTC. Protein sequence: CASSQDPSATGQFF.